This T cell receptor beta chain was identified in a study of T cell responses to AZD1222 COVID-19 vaccine (dated by TCRdb to the early 2020s). Concerning the study at large: TCR sequencing was performed for fewer than 250 trial participants, of whom about 200 were given two doses of AZD1222 and some 25 were given two doses of MenACWY control vaccine. Trial participants were enrolled by age into 18-55, 56-69 and 70-plus year subgroups, with roughly 150, 30 and 60 TCR-sequenced participants respectively.

Overall results and qualifications from the work: A significant rise in spike-specific TCR breadth and depth was observed after two AZD1222 doses relative to day 0 and relative to MenACWY recipients. Vaccine-associated CD4 TCRs spanned the whole spike protein, with dominant responses in regions 160-218 and 743-854. Because no day 14 peak-response samples were available, repertoires were characterized only after the peak T cell response. Only five or six AZD1222 recipients were SARS-CoV-2 seropositive at baseline, limiting conclusions about previously exposed vaccinees. The 56-69-year group was small, and its depth increase did not reach significance, likely because of low power. Reportedly, almost half of the unique spike-specific TCRs recognized epitopes lying outside the regions that are mutated in the B.1.351 and B.1.1.7 variants. Participants were mostly white British, with more females than males. The authors suggested clonal diversity may have been underestimated.

The germline V gene encodes CDR1 MDHEN and CDR2 SYDVKM. Trimming at the junction amounts to 6 bases on V and 1 base on J, and the germline ends lie 6 bases apart. From the cysteine up to the phenylalanine, the CDR3 has a length of 12 residues. Only CDR3 DNA is held: 36 bases, read in frame from base 1. A remark on this clone: The target of this receptor is not known. No much larger clone exists at a distance of one base, and base qualities are not known.

The CDR3 regions of human TCRbeta chains were subjected to immunosequencing. Under the source paper's analysis protocol: TCRs in the repertoires were matched against a reference library of SARS-CoV-2-specific TCRs that had been generated with the MIRA antigen-specificity platform. Breadth was defined as the fraction of unique TCRs that were SARS-CoV-2-associated, and depth was defined as the fraction of total T cells that were SARS-CoV-2-associated. Using the MIRA data, each spike-specific TCR was mapped to the spike region that the TCR reacts to and placed in a CD4 or CD8 class. Log10-transformed breadth and depth values were compared by one-way ANOVA with Sidak's multiple comparisons tests. Not all clones reach the TCRdb copy of this immuneACCESS table, which keeps in-frame sequences only. Checked studies attribute under half of the gap to unresolved V genes and leave the rest unexplained. V and J calls and clone size follow that table, whereas D and trimming were derived from the DNA. In this sample the table shows about 160,000 clones, 92% of which occur a single time. Jointly, the top ten make up around 4.4% of the sample.

The time point label here, explained by the study, means: baseline before first vaccination. The treatment or condition label, read with the paper, signifies: meningococcal conjugate vaccine given as trial control. Vaccinee samples came from UK trials COV001 and COV002, including a single-blind randomized controlled phase 2/3 trial of AZD1222 (ChAdOx1 nCoV-19) in healthy adults. For TCRbeta chain sequencing, PBMC samples from trial participants were taken at day 0 and at day 28 after the second dose. This sequence was found in an adult in good health. The material was peripheral blood, obtained on day 0 of MenACWY control vaccination. The chain is made from TRBV28 and TRBJ1-1; the best D guess is TRBD1, with 5 bases matching. The nucleotide sequence reads as follows: TGTGCCAGCAGGACAGAGAACACTGAAGCTTTCTTT. Its protein reads: CASRTENTEAFF. When the CDR3 is completed using the reference TRBV28 and TRBJ1-1 genes on either side, the full variable domain is DVKVTQSSRYLVKRTGEKVFLECVQDMDHENMFWYRQDPGLGLRLIYFSYDVKMKEKGDIPEGYSVSREKKERFSLILESASTNQTSMYLCASRTENTEAFFGQGTRLTVV.